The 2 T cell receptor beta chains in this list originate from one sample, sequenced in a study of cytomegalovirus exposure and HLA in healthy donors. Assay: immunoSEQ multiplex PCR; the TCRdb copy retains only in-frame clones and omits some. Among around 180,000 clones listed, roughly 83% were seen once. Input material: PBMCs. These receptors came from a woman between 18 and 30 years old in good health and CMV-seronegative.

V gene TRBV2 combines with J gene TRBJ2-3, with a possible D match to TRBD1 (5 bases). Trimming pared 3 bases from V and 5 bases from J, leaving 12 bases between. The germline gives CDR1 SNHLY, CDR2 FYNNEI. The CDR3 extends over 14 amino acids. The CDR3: CASSDPGIGDTQYF. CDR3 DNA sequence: TGTGCCAGCAGTGATCCAGGGATAGGAGATACGCAGTATTTT.

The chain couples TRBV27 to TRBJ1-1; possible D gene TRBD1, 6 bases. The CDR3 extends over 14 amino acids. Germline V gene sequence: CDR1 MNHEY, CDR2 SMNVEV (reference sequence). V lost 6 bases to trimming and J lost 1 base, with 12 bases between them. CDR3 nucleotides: TGTGCCAGCAGCCCACAGGGACCGAACACTGAAGCTTTCTTT. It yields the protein CASSPQGPNTEAFF.